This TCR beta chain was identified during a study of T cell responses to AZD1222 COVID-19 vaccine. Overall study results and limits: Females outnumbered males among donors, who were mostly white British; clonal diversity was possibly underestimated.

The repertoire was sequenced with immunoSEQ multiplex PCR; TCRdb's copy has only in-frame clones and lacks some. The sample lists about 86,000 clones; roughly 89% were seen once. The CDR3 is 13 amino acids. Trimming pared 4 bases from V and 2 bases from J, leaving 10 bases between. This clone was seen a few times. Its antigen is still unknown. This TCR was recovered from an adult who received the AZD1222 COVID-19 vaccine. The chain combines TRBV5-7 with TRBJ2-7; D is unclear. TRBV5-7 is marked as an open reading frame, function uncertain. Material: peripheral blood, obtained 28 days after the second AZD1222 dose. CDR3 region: CASSAAETYEQYF. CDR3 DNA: TGTGCCAGCAGCGCAGCAGAGACCTACGAGCAGTACTTC.